The rows below give T cell receptor beta chains drawn from one sample of a study of intratumoral heterogeneity in liver cancer. Clones were sequenced by immunoSEQ multiplex PCR, and TCRdb holds only the in-frame ones, with some missing. The sample gives approximately 6,700 clones, around 50% of which show up once; roughly 14% is in the top ten. Specimen: tumor tissue, collected before any cancer treatment. Receptors were obtained from a man aged 70-80 years with hepatocellular carcinoma. CDR3s include the opening cysteine and the closing phenylalanine or tryptophan. The D gene is left open where the match is weak. A clone size is listed for some rows: how often the clone was seen (once, few, many), or a class if it is expanded.

CDR3 length: 13
J gene: TRBJ1-4
V gene: TRBV12-3/TRBV12-4
D gene: TRBD1
clone size: -
CDR3 DNA: TGTGCCAGCAGTTTATTTCTAGGGGACAGGGTGTTTTTT
CDR3 protein: CASSLFLGDRVFF

CDR3 length: 12
J gene: TRBJ1-2
V gene: TRBV7-9
D gene: -
clone size: -
CDR3 DNA: TGTGCCAGCAGCTTAGGATGGGATGGCTACACCTTC
CDR3 protein: CASSLGWDGYTF

CDR3 length: 15
J gene: TRBJ2-5
V gene: TRBV5-8
D gene: TRBD1
clone size: -
CDR3 DNA: TGTGCCAGCAGCCCCGGGACAGGGCGTAGGGAGACCCAGTACTTC
CDR3 protein: CASSPGTGRRETQYF

CDR3 length: 17
J gene: TRBJ2-5
V gene: TRBV6-2/TRBV6-3
D gene: TRBD2
clone size: medium-sized
CDR3 DNA: TGTGCCAGCAGTTACCCGCGGACTAGCTTCCCTCAAGAGACCCAGTACTTC
CDR3 protein: CASSYPRTSFPQETQYF

CDR3 length: 15
J gene: TRBJ2-1
V gene: TRBV4-2
D gene: -
clone size: -
CDR3 DNA: TGTGCCAGCAGCCAAGGACCCGGGACCTACAATGAGCAGTTCTTC
CDR3 protein: CASSQGPGTYNEQFF

CDR3 length: 11
J gene: TRBJ1-2
V gene: TRBV20-1
D gene: -
clone size: -
CDR3 DNA: TGCAGTGCTATGAGTCTTGCATACTACACCTTC
CDR3 protein: CSAMSLAYYTF

CDR3 length: 15
J gene: TRBJ1-6
V gene: TRBV5-8
D gene: -
clone size: few
CDR3 DNA: TGTGCCAGCAGCACAGGACAGAGCTATAATTCACCCCTCCACTTT
CDR3 protein: CASSTGQSYNSPLHF

CDR3 length: 14
J gene: TRBJ1-6
V gene: TRBV6-1
D gene: -
clone size: -
CDR3 DNA: TGTGCCAGCAGTGAAATAGTAGGGTCAGGCTTCTGGAACTTT
CDR3 protein: CASSEIVGSGFWNF

CDR3 length: 13
J gene: TRBJ2-1
V gene: TRBV10-3
D gene: TRBD2
clone size: medium-sized
CDR3 DNA: TGTGCCTCGTTAGCGGGGGATTACAATGAGCAGTTCTTC
CDR3 protein: CASLAGDYNEQFF

CDR3 length: 15
J gene: TRBJ1-1
V gene: TRBV25-1
D gene: -
clone size: -
CDR3 DNA: TGTGCCAGCAGTGATACCGGGACCCCGGGGAGTGAAGCTTTCTTT
CDR3 protein: CASSDTGTPGSEAFF

CDR3 length: 16
J gene: TRBJ1-1
V gene: TRBV2
D gene: -
clone size: -
CDR3 DNA: TGTGCCAGCATCCCTAAGGAAGGGGCAAGGGACACTGAAGCTTTCTTT
CDR3 protein: CASIPKEGARDTEAFF

CDR3 length: 15
J gene: TRBJ2-7
V gene: TRBV5-4
D gene: TRBD1
clone size: few
CDR3 DNA: TGTGCCAGCAGCCAGACAGGGATCAGCTCCTACGAGCAGTACTTC
CDR3 protein: CASSQTGISSYEQYF

CDR3 length: 13
J gene: TRBJ1-2
V gene: TRBV2
D gene: -
clone size: medium-sized
CDR3 DNA: TGTGCCAGCAGTGAATGGGGTTGGGACGGCTACACCTTC
CDR3 protein: CASSEWGWDGYTF

CDR3 length: 16
J gene: TRBJ2-7
V gene: TRBV5-6
D gene: TRBD2
clone size: -
CDR3 DNA: TGTGCCAGCAGCTTGAGATTACTAGCGGGGACCTACGAGCAGTACTTC
CDR3 protein: CASSLRLLAGTYEQYF

CDR3 length: 14
J gene: TRBJ2-2
V gene: TRBV15
D gene: TRBD1
clone size: few
CDR3 DNA: TGTGCCACCAGCAGACAGGGGGCAGGCGGGGAGCTGTTTTTT
CDR3 protein: CATSRQGAGGELFF

CDR3 length: 16
J gene: TRBJ2-5
V gene: TRBV4-1
D gene: -
clone size: -
CDR3 DNA: TGCGCCAGCAGCCAAGCTGGGTGGGAGTCTCAAGAGACCCAGTACTTC
CDR3 protein: CASSQAGWESQETQYF

CDR3 length: 13
J gene: TRBJ1-6
V gene: TRBV6-1
D gene: TRBD1
clone size: -
CDR3 DNA: TGTGCCAGCAGTGAGACAGGGGTTTTACCCCTCCACTTT
CDR3 protein: CASSETGVLPLHF

CDR3 length: 16
J gene: TRBJ1-1
V gene: TRBV5-6
D gene: -
clone size: -
CDR3 DNA: TGTGCCAGCAGCTTGGTCGTGTCGGGAGGTTGGACTGAAGCTTTCTTT
CDR3 protein: CASSLVVSGGWTEAFF

CDR3 length: 14
J gene: TRBJ2-7
V gene: TRBV30
D gene: TRBD1
clone size: few
CDR3 DNA: TGTGCCTGGACGCGGGGACAGGGGGTGGGAGAGCAGTACTTC
CDR3 protein: CAWTRGQGVGEQYF

CDR3 length: 12
J gene: TRBJ1-2
V gene: TRBV9
D gene: -
clone size: -
CDR3 DNA: TGTGCCAGCAGCCAGGCGCTCTATGGCTACACCTTC
CDR3 protein: CASSQALYGYTF